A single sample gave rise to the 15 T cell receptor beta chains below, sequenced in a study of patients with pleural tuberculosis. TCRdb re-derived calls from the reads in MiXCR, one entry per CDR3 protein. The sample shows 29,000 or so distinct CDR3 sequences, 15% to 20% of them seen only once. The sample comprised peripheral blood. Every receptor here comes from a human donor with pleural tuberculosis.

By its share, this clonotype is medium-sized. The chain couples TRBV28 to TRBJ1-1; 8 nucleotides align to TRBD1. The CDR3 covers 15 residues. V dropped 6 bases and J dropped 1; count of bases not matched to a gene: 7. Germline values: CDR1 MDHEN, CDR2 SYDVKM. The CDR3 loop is CASSPAGTGNTEAFF. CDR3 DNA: TGTGCCAGCAGCCCGGCCGGGACAGGGAACACTGAAGCTTTCTTT.

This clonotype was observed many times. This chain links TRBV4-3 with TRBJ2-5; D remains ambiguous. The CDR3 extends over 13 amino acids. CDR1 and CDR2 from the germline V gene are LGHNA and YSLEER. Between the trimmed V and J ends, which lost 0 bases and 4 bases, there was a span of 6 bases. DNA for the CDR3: TGCGCCAGCAGCCAAGACGCTTTAGAGACCCAGTACTTC. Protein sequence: CASSQDALETQYF.

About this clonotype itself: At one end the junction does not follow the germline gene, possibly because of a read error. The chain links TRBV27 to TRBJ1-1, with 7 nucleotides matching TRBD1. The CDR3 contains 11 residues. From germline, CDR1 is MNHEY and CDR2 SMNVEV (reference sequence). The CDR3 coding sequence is TGTTCCAGCACCGACAGGGTAAGGGCTTTCTTT. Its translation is CSSTDRVRAFF.

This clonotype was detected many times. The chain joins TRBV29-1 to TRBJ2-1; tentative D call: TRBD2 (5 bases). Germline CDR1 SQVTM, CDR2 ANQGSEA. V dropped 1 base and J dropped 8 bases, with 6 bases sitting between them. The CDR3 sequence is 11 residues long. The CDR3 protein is CSVEAGYEQFF. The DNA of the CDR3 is TGCAGCGTTGAAGCGGGATATGAGCAGTTCTTC.

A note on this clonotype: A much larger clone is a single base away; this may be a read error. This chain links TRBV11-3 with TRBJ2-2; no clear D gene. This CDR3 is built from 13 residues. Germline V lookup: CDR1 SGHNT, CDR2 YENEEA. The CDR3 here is CASSLDRTRELFF. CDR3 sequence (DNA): TGTGCCAGCAGCTTAGATCGCACCAGGGAGCTGTTTTTT.

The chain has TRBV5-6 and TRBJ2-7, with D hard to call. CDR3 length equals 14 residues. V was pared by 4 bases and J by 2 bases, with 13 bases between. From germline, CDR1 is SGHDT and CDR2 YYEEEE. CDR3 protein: CASSLGRTTYEQYF. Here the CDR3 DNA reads TGTGCCAGCAGCCTCGGACGTACTACCTACGAGCAGTACTTC.

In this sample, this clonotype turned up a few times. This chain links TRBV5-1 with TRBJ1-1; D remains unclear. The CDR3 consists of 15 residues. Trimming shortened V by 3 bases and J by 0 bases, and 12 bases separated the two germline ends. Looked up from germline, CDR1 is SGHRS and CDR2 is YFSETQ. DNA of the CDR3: TGCGCCAGCAGCTGGGCGGCGGAGATGAACACTGAAGCTTTCTTT. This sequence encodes CASSWAAEMNTEAFF.

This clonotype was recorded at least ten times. In DNA form, the CDR3 reads TGTGCCAGCAGCACCCGGCGGGCCGGTGCCTACGAGCAGTACTTC. The encoded protein is CASSTRRAGAYEQYF. The chain has TRBV11-2 and TRBJ2-7, with TRBD2 as a possible D gene (5 bases). The germline CDR1 and CDR2 sequences are SGHAT and FQNNGV. The CDR3 is made up of 15 amino acids. V lost 5 bases and J lost 2, with 16 bases in between. Looking up the rest from reference TRBV11-2 and TRBJ2-7 gives the full variable domain: EAGVAQSPRYKIIEKRQSVAFWCNPISGHATLYWYQQILGQGPKLLIQFQNNGVVDDSQLPKDRFSAERLKGVDSTLKIQPAKLEDSAVYLCASSTRRAGAYEQYFGPGTRLTVT.

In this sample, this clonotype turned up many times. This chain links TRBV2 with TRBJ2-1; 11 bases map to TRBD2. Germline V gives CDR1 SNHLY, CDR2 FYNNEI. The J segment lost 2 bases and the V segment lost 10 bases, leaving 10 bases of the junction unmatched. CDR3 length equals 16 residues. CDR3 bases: TGTGCCATGACGGGAACTAGCGGGGGCCCCTACAATGAGCAGTTCTTC. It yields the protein CAMTGTSGGPYNEQFF.

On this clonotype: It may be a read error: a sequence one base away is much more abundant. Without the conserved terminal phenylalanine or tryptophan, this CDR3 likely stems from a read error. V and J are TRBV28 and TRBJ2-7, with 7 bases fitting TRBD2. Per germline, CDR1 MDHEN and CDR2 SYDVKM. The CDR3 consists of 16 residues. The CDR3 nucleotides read TGTGCCAGCCGTTTCTCGGTTGGCGGGAGTCTCTACGAGCAGTACCTC. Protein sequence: CASRFSVGGSLYEQYL.

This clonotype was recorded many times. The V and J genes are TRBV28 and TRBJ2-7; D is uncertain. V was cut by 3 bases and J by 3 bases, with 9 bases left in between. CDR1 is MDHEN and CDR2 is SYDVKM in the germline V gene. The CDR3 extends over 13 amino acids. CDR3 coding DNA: TGTGCCAGCAGTTTGAAACTCAGCTACGAGCAGTACTTC. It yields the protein CASSLKLSYEQYF.

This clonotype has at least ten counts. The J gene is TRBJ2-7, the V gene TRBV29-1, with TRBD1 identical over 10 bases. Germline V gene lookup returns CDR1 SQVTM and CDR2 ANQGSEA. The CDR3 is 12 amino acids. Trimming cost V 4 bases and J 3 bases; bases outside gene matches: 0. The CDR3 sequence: CSVGDRGYEQYF. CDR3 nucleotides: TGCAGCGTTGGGGACAGGGGCTACGAGCAGTACTTC.

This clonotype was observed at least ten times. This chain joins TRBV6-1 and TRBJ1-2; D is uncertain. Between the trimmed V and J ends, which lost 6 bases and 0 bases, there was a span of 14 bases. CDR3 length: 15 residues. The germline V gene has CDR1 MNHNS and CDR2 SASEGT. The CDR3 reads CASSETAATNYGYTF. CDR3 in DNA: TGTGCCAGCAGCGAGACTGCCGCCACTAACTATGGCTACACCTTC.

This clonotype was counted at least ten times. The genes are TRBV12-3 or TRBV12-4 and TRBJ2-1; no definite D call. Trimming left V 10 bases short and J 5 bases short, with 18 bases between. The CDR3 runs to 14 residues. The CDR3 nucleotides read TGTGCCACGTCATCCTTGGTCGTAAACAATGAGCAGTTCTTC. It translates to CATSSLVVNNEQFF.

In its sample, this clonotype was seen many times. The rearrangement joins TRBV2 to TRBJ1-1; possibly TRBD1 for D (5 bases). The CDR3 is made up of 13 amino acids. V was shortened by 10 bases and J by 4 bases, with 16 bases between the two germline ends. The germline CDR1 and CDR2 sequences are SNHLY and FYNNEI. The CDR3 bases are TGTGCCAACCTTCAGGGCGTGGTCACTGAAGCTTTCTTT. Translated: CANLQGVVTEAFF.